Below, 26 T cell receptor beta chains from the same sample are listed, as sequenced in a study of blood T cell repertoires in COVID-19. Measured with immunoSEQ multiplex PCR; TCRdb has only the in-frame clones, and not every one. The table includes 250,000 to 300,000 clones, 85% to 90% detected once. The sequencing sample was made of peripheral blood. Every receptor here comes from a young woman with COVID-19, enrolled during active disease.

The rearrangement links TRBV27 to TRBJ2-1; D uncertain. The CDR3 runs to 14 residues. Germline CDR1 reads MNHEY; CDR2 reads SMNVEV (reference sequence). The V and J ends lost 6 bases and 4 bases respectively, with 13 bases between them. This CDR3 is CASSPLAAYNEQFF. The DNA of the CDR3 is TGTGCCAGCAGCCCGCTGGCGGCGTACAATGAGCAGTTCTTC.

The chain has TRBV5-4 and TRBJ2-7; weak D call: TRBD1 (8 bases). The CDR3 is 16 residues long. Germline values: CDR1 SGHNT, CDR2 YYREEE (reference sequence). Trimming shortened V by 4 bases and J by 4 bases, and 21 bases separated the two germline ends. CDR3 nucleotides: TGTGCCAGCAGCCTAGGACAGGGAGGGTTCTCGTACGAGCAGTACTTC. It translates to CASSLGQGGFSYEQYF.

This chain uses TRBV11-2 with TRBJ2-1, with D tentatively TRBD1 (5 bases). Germline V CDR1 and CDR2: SGHAT, FQNNGV. V was trimmed by 2 bases and J by 6 bases, leaving 14 bases between them. The CDR3 has 15 amino acids. The CDR3 DNA reads as TGTGCCAGCAGCTTATCAAGGGGCGCAGGCAATGAGCAGTTCTTC. Translating gives CASSLSRGAGNEQFF.

This chain uses TRBV14 with TRBJ1-1; weak D call: TRBD1 (6 bases). Trimming pared 1 base from V and 12 bases from J, leaving 12 bases between. The CDR3 totals 12 residues. CDR1 is SGHDN and CDR2 is FVKESK in the germline V gene. Here the CDR3 reads CASSQVQGKTFF. CDR3 nucleotide sequence: TGTGCCAGCAGCCAAGTTCAGGGGAAGACTTTCTTT.

The CDR3 sequence: CASSLDLTSGRYTGELFF. The DNA for the CDR3 is TGTGCCAGCAGTCTGGATCTGACTAGCGGGAGGTACACCGGGGAGCTGTTTTTT. This chain uses TRBV6-6 with TRBJ2-2; 13 nucleotides line up with TRBD2. The CDR3 runs to 18 residues. Unmatched junction bases numbered 9, after V lost 5 bases and J lost 3 bases. Germline CDR1 and CDR2: MNHNY and SVGAGI (reference sequence).

This clone occurred once. The V call is TRBV12-3 or TRBV12-4, the J call TRBJ1-1; possible D gene TRBD1, 6 bases. The CDR3 covers 13 residues. V was pared by 6 bases and J by 10 bases, with 18 bases between. For the CDR3, the DNA is TGTGCCAGCAGCCCTTGGGGGGGCGCATTAGCTTTCTTT. It encodes CASSPWGGALAFF.

The genes are TRBV6-2 or TRBV6-3 and TRBJ1-5; no clear D. V gave up 4 bases and J gave up 2 bases, with 9 bases separating them. Germline CDR1 is MNHEY and CDR2 is SVGEGT. The CDR3 has 14 residues. CDR3 DNA: TGTGCCAGCAGTTCGTCCAGTGGCAATCAGCCCCAGCATTTT. Encoded protein: CASSSSSGNQPQHF.

This clone was counted a single time. The identical CDR3 is also encoded by other nucleotide sequences in the sample. V and J are TRBV2 and TRBJ1-1; 9 positions agree with TRBD1. The junction had 6 bases not matched to a gene; V was cut back by 6 bases and J by 4 bases. CDR1 SNHLY and CDR2 FYNNEI come from the germline V gene. The CDR3 covers 14 residues. The CDR3 is CASRVQGASTEAFF. The CDR3, as DNA: TGTGCCAGCAGAGTACAGGGGGCGTCCACTGAAGCTTTCTTT. Together with reference TRBV2 and TRBJ1-1, the CDR3 gives the full variable domain: EPEVTQTPSHQVTQMGQEVILRCVPISNHLYFYWYRQILGQKVEFLVSFYNNEISEKSEIFDDQFSVERPDGSNFTLKIRSTKLEDSAMYFCASRVQGASTEAFFGQGTRLTVV.

V and J are TRBV30 and TRBJ1-6; TRBD1 aligns across 8 bases. CDR1 and CDR2 from the germline V gene are GTSNPN and SVGIG (reference sequence). Unmatched junction bases numbered 7, after V lost 2 bases and J lost 7 bases. CDR3 length: 15 amino acids. CDR3 in DNA: TGTGCCTGGAGTATGAGGACAGGGCTGAATTCACCCCTCCACTTT. This encodes CAWSMRTGLNSPLHF.

The chain's CDR3 is CASSQEDRGDEQYF. The CDR3, as DNA: TGTGCCAGCAGCCAAGAGGACAGGGGGGACGAGCAGTACTTC. The rearrangement links TRBV14 to TRBJ2-7; 10 bases agree with TRBD1. Per germline, CDR1 SGHDN and CDR2 FVKESK. V dropped 0 bases and J dropped 5; count of bases not matched to a gene: 1. The CDR3 extends over 14 amino acids.

The chain uses TRBV4-3 and TRBJ2-3; 13 nucleotides line up with TRBD2. In germline, CDR1 is LGHNA, CDR2 YSLEER. V was pared by 0 bases and J by 0 bases, with 3 bases of the junction left unmatched. CDR3 length: 18 residues. The CDR3 DNA reads TGCGCCAGCAGCCAAGATATACTAGCGGGAGGGAGCACAGATACGCAGTATTTT. This codes for CASSQDILAGGSTDTQYF.

This chain links TRBV5-1 with TRBJ1-1; possibly TRBD1 for D (5 bases). Germline CDR1 and CDR2: SGHRS and YFSETQ. Deletions cut 2 bases from V and 4 bases from J, with 12 bases between. This CDR3 has 14 amino acids. Here the CDR3 reads CASSFTRVGTEAFF. CDR3 nucleotide sequence: TGCGCCAGCAGCTTTACCAGGGTTGGCACTGAAGCTTTCTTT.

This clone appeared a few times. This sequence joins TRBV24-1 and TRBJ1-5, with TRBD1 matching over 9 bases. Germline CDR1 reads KGHDR; CDR2 reads SFDVKD. V gave up 4 bases and J gave up 4 bases; unmatched junction bases: 7. CDR3 size: 16 residues. The CDR3 sequence is CATSDSGQGRNQPQHF. The CDR3 DNA reads TGTGCCACCAGTGACTCCGGACAGGGGAGAAATCAGCCCCAGCATTTT.

V usage is TRBV27 and J usage is TRBJ1-2; D perhaps matches TRBD1 (6 bases). Germline CDR1 MNHEY, CDR2 SMNVEV (reference sequence). Trimming removed 4 bases at V and 1 base at J, with 16 bases between. The CDR3 is 16 residues long. CDR3 residues: CASSSYADRHNYGYTF. In DNA form, the CDR3 reads TGTGCCAGCAGTTCCTACGCTGACAGGCATAACTATGGCTACACCTTC.

This chain uses TRBV4-1 with TRBJ2-7, with 12 positions matching TRBD2. The V gene end was trimmed by 0 bases and the J gene end by 7 bases; junction bases not matched to a gene: 10. In germline, CDR1 is MGHRA, CDR2 YSYEKL. The CDR3 sequence is 17 residues long. The CDR3 DNA reads TGCGCCAGCAGCCAAGACCCCTCTAGCGGGAGGGCCGGGGAGCAGTACTTC. This gives the protein CASSQDPSSGRAGEQYF.

This clone was found once. V usage is TRBV10-1 and J usage is TRBJ2-2; TRBD1 agrees at 7 bases. The CDR3 is 14 amino acids. The germline gives CDR1 WNHNN, CDR2 SYGVQD (reference sequence). J lost 5 bases, V lost 2 bases, and 2 bases had no gene match. The CDR3 DNA sequence: TGCGCCAGCAGTGAGGAACAGGGGACCGGGGAGCTGTTTTTT. Its protein is CASSEEQGTGELFF.

J is TRBJ2-3 and V is TRBV19; TRBD2 is a possible D gene (5 bases). From germline, CDR1 is LNHDA and CDR2 SQIVND (reference sequence). The CDR3 consists of 16 residues. The ends were cut back, 3 bases at V and 2 bases at J, with 15 bases in the middle. CDR3 sequence: CASSIRGIESTDTQYF. The CDR3 DNA is TGTGCCAGTAGTATCCGGGGTATAGAATCCACAGATACGCAGTATTTT.

This chain uses TRBV2 with TRBJ2-7; the match to TRBD2 covers 9 bases. Germline-derived CDR1 and CDR2 are SNHLY and FYNNEI. Germline trimming cut 7 bases from V and 3 bases from J; bases unmatched to any gene: 4. The CDR3 is 13 residues long. The CDR3 is CASNGLANYEQYF. CDR3 in DNA: TGTGCCAGCAATGGACTAGCGAACTACGAGCAGTACTTC.

V is TRBV6-5 and J is TRBJ2-1; D may be TRBD2 (5 bases). V lost 5 bases and J lost 9, with 11 bases in between. The CDR3 is 12 residues long. The V gene's germline CDR1 is MNHEY and CDR2 SVGAGI. Written as DNA, the CDR3 is TGTGCCAGCAGTAGGACTGGAGGTGAGCAGTTCTTC. Encoded protein: CASSRTGGEQFF.

This sequence joins TRBV5-1 and TRBJ2-1; 10 bases agree with TRBD2. Germline values: CDR1 SGHRS, CDR2 YFSETQ. V dropped 1 base and J dropped 6; count of bases not matched to a gene: 1. The CDR3 loop spans 14 amino acids. The CDR3 is CASSLLAGVNEQFF. Written as DNA, the CDR3 is TGCGCCAGCAGCTTGCTAGCGGGAGTCAATGAGCAGTTCTTC.

The rearrangement uses TRBV5-8 and TRBJ1-1; TRBD1 agrees at 8 bases. The CDR3 is made up of 14 amino acids. Germline CDR1 reads SGHTS; CDR2 reads YDEGEE. J lost 4 bases, V lost 2 bases, and 4 bases had no gene match. The CDR3 region has the DNA TGTGCCAGCAGCTTCAGGGGGCCGGGCACTGAAGCTTTCTTT. It translates to CASSFRGPGTEAFF.

This sequence joins TRBV30 and TRBJ1-2; perhaps TRBD1 as D (5 bases). This CDR3 spans 13 amino acids. V was pared by 0 bases and J by 6 bases, with 11 bases between. Germline V gene data show CDR1 as GTSNPN and CDR2 as SVGIG (reference sequence). CDR3 nucleotides: TGTGCCTGGAGTGTAGGGGCTCAGAATGGCTACACCTTC. Translation: CAWSVGAQNGYTF.

The V gene is TRBV19, the J gene TRBJ2-7, with a weak D call TRBD2 (5 bases). The CDR3 contains 16 residues. From germline, CDR1 is LNHDA and CDR2 SQIVND (reference sequence). With 5 bases removed from V and 3 bases from J, the gap between germline ends came to 20 bases. CDR3 in DNA: TGTGCCAGTAGTGCCGACATAATCGCCGGGAACTACGAGCAGTACTTC. As protein: CASSADIIAGNYEQYF.

This clone turned up a few times. The chain employs TRBV2 and TRBJ2-7; 8 bases fit TRBD2. The CDR3 is 12 amino acids. Losses at the gene ends were 8 bases for V and 4 bases for J; bases not matched to a gene: 4. Germline-derived CDR1 and CDR2 are SNHLY and FYNNEI. In DNA form, the CDR3 reads TGTGCCAGCTCCCGGGAGGGGTACGAGCAGTACTTC. This sequence encodes CASSREGYEQYF.

This clone was found a few times. The chain combines TRBV10-3 with TRBJ2-7, with TRBD2 as a possible D gene (6 bases). Trimming cost V 3 bases and J 0 bases, with 9 bases left between them. The germline gives CDR1 ENHRY, CDR2 SYGVKD. The CDR3 has 14 amino acids. CDR3 loop: CAISERESSYEQYF. DNA for the CDR3: TGTGCCATCAGTGAACGGGAGAGCTCCTACGAGCAGTACTTC.

The rearrangement joins TRBV7-3 to TRBJ2-2, with a possible D match to TRBD2 (7 bases). CDR3 length equals 17 residues. Germline CDR1 is SGHTA and CDR2 is FQGTGA. The ends were cut back, 5 bases at V and 5 bases at J, with 21 bases in the middle. The CDR3 coding sequence is TGTGCCAGCAGCCTGGGAGGGGGTGGCCTTGGAACCGGGGAGCTGTTTTTT. Protein product: CASSLGGGGLGTGELFF.